This passage covers 18 T cell receptor beta chains from one sample sequenced in a study of cytomegalovirus exposure and HLA in healthy donors. Clones were read by immunoSEQ multiplex PCR, and TCRdb kept only the in-frame ones, dropping some. The sample has 90,000 to 150,000 clones; roughly 90% are singletons. The sequenced material came from PBMCs. These receptors were obtained from a woman aged 18-29 years in good health and CMV-seropositive.

This clone has more than one count but fewer than ten. V gene TRBV7-3 combines with J gene TRBJ2-7; D not resolved. CDR3 length: 15 amino acids. The ends were cut back, 1 base at V and 2 bases at J, with 12 bases in the middle. Germline CDR1 is SGHTA and CDR2 is FQGTGA. The CDR3 coding sequence is TGTGCCAGCAGCTTAATGTCCGGAGACGCCTACGAGCAGTACTTC. Protein sequence: CASSLMSGDAYEQYF.

The chain uses TRBV11-2 and TRBJ2-1; 8 nucleotides match TRBD2. The V gene end was trimmed by 4 bases and the J gene end by 3 bases; junction bases not matched to a gene: 8. CDR1 SGHAT and CDR2 FQNNGV come from the germline V gene. This CDR3 contains 16 residues. The CDR3 region has the DNA TGTGCCAGCAGCTCAGGGGTTAGCGGGATCTACAATGAGCAGTTCTTC. The encoded protein is CASSSGVSGIYNEQFF.

The V call is TRBV6-6, the J call TRBJ2-3; TRBD2 matches at 8 bases. CDR3 length equals 14 residues. J gave up 7 bases and V 6 bases, and 9 bases lay outside the gene matches. Germline V gene data show CDR1 as MNHNY and CDR2 as SVGAGI (reference sequence). The CDR3 spells CASRMAGGLNTQYF. In nucleotides, the CDR3 is TGTGCCAGCAGAATGGCGGGAGGTCTAAATACGCAGTATTTT.

This clone was counted only a few times. The chain links TRBV5-1 to TRBJ1-1, with a possible D match to TRBD1 (6 bases). This CDR3 region has 15 residues. The germline V gene encodes CDR1 SGHRS and CDR2 YFSETQ. Trimming took 4 bases from V and 1 from J, leaving 14 bases between them. Here the CDR3 DNA reads TGCGCCAGCAGCGGAGACACAGGGTCGAACACTGAAGCTTTCTTT. It translates to CASSGDTGSNTEAFF.

The V gene is TRBV6-5, the J gene TRBJ1-1; TRBD1 matches 7 bases. J lost 0 bases, V lost 4 bases, and 5 bases had no gene match. This CDR3 contains 15 residues. Germline V lookup: CDR1 MNHEY, CDR2 SVGAGI. Written as DNA, the CDR3 is TGTGCCAGCAGTTCTTCCGGGACAGTGAACACTGAAGCTTTCTTT. Encoded protein: CASSSSGTVNTEAFF.

The V call is TRBV18, the J call TRBJ2-3; 10 bases agree with TRBD1. Looked up from germline, CDR1 is KGHSH and CDR2 is LQKENI. The CDR3 length is 16 residues. J was trimmed by 1 base and V by 0 bases; bases with no gene match: 1. The CDR3: CASSPPGQGRTDTQYF. For the CDR3, the DNA is TGTGCCAGCTCACCACCGGGACAGGGGCGCACAGATACGCAGTATTTT.

The rearrangement links TRBV18 to TRBJ1-2, with 8 bases aligning to TRBD1. Germline V gene lookup returns CDR1 KGHSH and CDR2 LQKENI. J was trimmed by 3 bases and V by 0 bases; bases with no gene match: 3. The CDR3 is made up of 15 amino acids. CDR3 protein: CASSPPTGVDYGYTF. The CDR3 nucleotides read TGTGCCAGCTCACCACCGACAGGGGTGGACTATGGCTACACCTTC. The full variable domain, its missing parts supplied by reference TRBV18 and TRBJ1-2, is NAGVMQNPRHLVRRRGQEARLRCSPMKGHSHVYWYRQLPEEGLKFMVYLQKENIIDESGMPKERFSAEFPKEGPSILRIQQVVRGDSAAYFCASSPPTGVDYGYTFGSGTRLTVV.

This clone has a single count. The chain is built from TRBV7-6 and TRBJ2-3, with 10 bases identical to TRBD2. The V gene end was trimmed by 1 base and the J gene end by 3 bases; junction bases not matched to a gene: 10. CDR1 and CDR2 (germline): SGHVS, FNYEAQ. CDR3 length: 18 residues. The CDR3 coding sequence is TGTGCCAGCAGCTTAGTCGCCCTTCTAGCGGGAGATACAGATACGCAGTATTTT. It yields the protein CASSLVALLAGDTDTQYF.

This clone was found once. This rearrangement joins TRBV7-9 to TRBJ1-1, with TRBD1 as a possible D gene (6 bases). This CDR3 spans 15 amino acids. Germline CDR1 and CDR2: SEHNR and FQNEAQ (reference sequence). Trimming cost V 5 bases and J 6 bases, with 19 bases left between them. The CDR3 region has the DNA TGTGCCAGCAGCCAAAGAGAAGGGGGTCGGGCTGAAGCTTTCTTT. Translated, it gives CASSQREGGRAEAFF.

The CDR3 protein is CASSNSGTSDTDTQYF. CDR3 bases: TGTGCCAGCAGCAATTCTGGGACTAGCGACACAGATACGCAGTATTTT. This chain connects TRBV21-1 to TRBJ2-3; TRBD2, the table's D call, lacks a check against the DNA. TRBV21-1 is a pseudogene. CDR3 length equals 16 residues.

The chain combines TRBV6-5 with TRBJ1-2; D gene uncertain. The CDR3 runs 12 residues. Per the germline V gene, CDR1 is MNHEY and CDR2 is SVGAGI. V lost 6 bases, J lost 4 bases, and 9 bases lay in between. The CDR3 sequence: CASRREGYGYTF. For the CDR3, the DNA is TGTGCCAGCAGACGGGAGGGCTATGGCTACACCTTC.

The rearrangement links TRBV6-6 to TRBJ2-7; TRBD1 matches at 7 bases. Looked up from germline, CDR1 is MNHNY and CDR2 is SVGAGI (reference sequence). Germline trimming cut 2 bases from V and 2 bases from J; bases unmatched to any gene: 3. The CDR3 runs to 14 residues. The CDR3 nucleotides are TGTGCCAGCAGTTACGGGACAGCCGCCTACGAGCAGTACTTC. Its translation: CASSYGTAAYEQYF.

The CDR3 DNA reads as TGTGCCAGCAGTCTAGGCCCCCTGGACACATACGAGCAGTACTTC. It specifies CASSLGPLDTYEQYF. The chain has TRBV9 and TRBJ2-7, with D tentatively TRBD1 (5 bases). Germline CDR1 SGDLS, CDR2 YYNGEE. The ends were cut back, 5 bases at V and 4 bases at J, with 19 bases in the middle. This CDR3 contains 15 residues.

The chain carries TRBV6-6 and TRBJ1-1, with D possibly matching TRBD1 (5 bases). The CDR3 runs 14 residues. Germline V gene lookup returns CDR1 MNHNY and CDR2 SVGAGI (reference sequence). V shed 2 bases and J shed 3 bases, with 10 bases lying between them. The CDR3 coding sequence is TGTGCCAGCAGTTACGCGGGGGGGGACACTGAAGCTTTCTTT. Translation: CASSYAGGDTEAFF.

The chain uses TRBV5-6 and TRBJ1-2; 10 nucleotides align to TRBD1. Germline V CDR1 and CDR2: SGHDT, YYEEEE. Trimming cost V 4 bases and J 8 bases; bases outside gene matches: 8. This CDR3 is 14 amino acids long. The chain's CDR3 is CASSTWDRGGGYTF. In DNA form, the CDR3 reads TGTGCCAGCAGCACCTGGGACAGGGGCGGAGGCTACACCTTC.

This clone has only a few counts. The genes are TRBV5-5 and TRBJ1-3; D possibly corresponds to TRBD1 (5 bases). Trimming took 2 bases from V and 1 from J, leaving 7 bases between them. The CDR3 sequence is 14 residues long. Germline assignment: CDR1 SGHKS and CDR2 YYEKEE (reference sequence). The DNA of the CDR3 is TGTGCCAGCAGCTTAAGGGGATCTGGAAACACCATATATTTT. Translation: CASSLRGSGNTIYF.

This chain links TRBV7-8 with TRBJ1-5, with D maybe TRBD1 (6 bases). The CDR3 consists of 16 residues. Per germline, CDR1 SGHVS and CDR2 FQNEAQ. Trimming stripped 2 bases from V and 5 bases from J, with 16 bases between. This CDR3 is CASSLSGQGSDQPQHF. CDR3 DNA sequence: TGTGCCAGCAGCTTATCAGGGCAGGGGAGTGATCAGCCCCAGCATTTT.

The rearrangement uses TRBV18 and TRBJ1-2, with TRBD1 matching 7 bases. Germline trimming cut 3 bases from V and 8 bases from J; bases unmatched to any gene: 6. Germline values: CDR1 KGHSH, CDR2 LQKENI. This CDR3 is built from 13 residues. CDR3 in DNA: TGTGCCAGCTCACCGGGACAGTCTCGGGGCTACACCTTC. It translates to CASSPGQSRGYTF.